Listed below are T cell receptor beta chains from one sample, sequenced in a study of blood T cells in healthy people across ages. TCRdb independently ran MiXCR on the 5' RACE reads; one entry per CDR3 protein. The data show roughly 1,700,000 distinct CDR3 sequences, 28% seen once. Sample: blood. The receptors were sampled from a woman aged 25 to 39 in good health. The CDR3 runs from the conserved cysteine through the conserved F or W. D genes are given only for firm matches. Part of the rows lack a size; the others show once, few, many or a class for expanded clones.

D gene	V gene	clone size	J gene	CDR3 DNA	CDR3 protein
-	TRBV21-1	-	TRBJ2-1	TGTGCCAGCAACAGAAGGGGACTAGCTGACGTGGAGCAGTTCTTC	CASNRRGLADVEQFF
TRBD2	TRBV6-2/TRBV6-3	few	TRBJ2-1	TGTGCCAGCAGTTACCCGAGCGGGAGGGCCGGGTATGAGCAGTTCTTC	CASSYPSGRAGYEQFF
-	TRBV5-1	-	TRBJ1-4	TGCGCCAGCAGATCAGGGTTGGATGAAAAACTGTTTTTT	CASRSGLDEKLFF
-	TRBV7-2	-	TRBJ2-5	TGTGCCAGCAGCTGGATAGGGGCGGCCCAGTACTTC	CASSWIGAAQYF
TRBD1	TRBV5-1	many	TRBJ1-5	TGCGCCAGCAGCTTGGTTGCAGGGGGCGGCAATCAGCCCCAGCATTTT	CASSLVAGGGNQPQHF
-	TRBV15	-	TRBJ2-7	TGTGCCACCAGCGGCGGGACCCGCTACGAGCAGTACTTC	CATSGGTRYEQYF
-	TRBV7-9	-	TRBJ2-5	TGTGCCAGCCAAGCGGAGGGAAAGTGGCAAGAGACCCAGTACTTC	CASQAEGKWQETQYF
TRBD2	TRBV27	many	TRBJ2-5	TGTGCCAGCAGGTCGGCGCGGGGGGGCCAAGAGACCCAGTACTTC	CASRSARGGQETQYF
-	TRBV20-1	few	TRBJ2-7	TGCAGTGCTAGAGACGGAAGCGACCGGGTTTGGGGCGAGCAGTACTTC	CSARDGSDRVWGEQYF
-	TRBV14	once	TRBJ1-1	TGTGCCAGCAGCCCCTCAGGGGATACACTTCGACGAACACTGCCAGCTTTCTTT	CASSPSGDTLRRTLPAFF
TRBD1	TRBV5-1	-	TRBJ1-1	TGCGCCAGCAGCACGGACAGGGTGATGAACACTGAAGCTTTCTTT	CASSTDRVMNTEAFF
-	TRBV7-2	many	TRBJ2-5	TGTGCCAGCAGCTTGGGACCCCGGAAAGAGACCCAGTACTTC	CASSLGPRKETQYF
TRBD1	TRBV7-3	many	TRBJ2-5	TGTGCCAGCAGACGGACAGGGGGTAGATTAGAGACCCAGTACTTC	CASRRTGGRLETQYF
TRBD1	TRBV28	-	TRBJ1-1	TGTGCCAGCAGTACCCGGACAGGGGGTTTCTTT	CASSTRTGGFF
-	TRBV5-6	few	TRBJ2-7	TGTGCCAGCAGTCTGTGGGGGACGTCCAACTACGAGCAGTACTTC	CASSLWGTSNYEQYF
-	TRBV7-2	-	TRBJ2-1	TGTGCCAGCAGCTTAGATTTCAATACCTACAATGAGCAGTTCTTC	CASSLDFNTYNEQFF
TRBD1	TRBV5-1	-	TRBJ1-5	TGCGCCAGCAGCCCCGGGACAGGACTTAACAATCAGCCCCAGCATTTT	CASSPGTGLNNQPQHF
-	TRBV10-3	few	TRBJ2-2	TGTGCCACCGGAGGGTCGGCAGGGGAGAACACCGGGGAGCTGTTTTTT	CATGGSAGENTGELFF
TRBD2	TRBV6-1	many	TRBJ2-7	TGTGCCAGCAGTGAAAGGGGACTAGCGGGGGTTGAGCAGTACTTC	CASSERGLAGVEQYF
-	TRBV15	few	TRBJ2-7	TGTGCCACCAGCAGCCGGAGCTCCTACAATGAACAGTACTTC	CATSSRSSYNEQYF
TRBD1	TRBV7-2	-	TRBJ1-2	TGTGCCAGCAGCCCATGGACAGGCGCCCCGGCTGGCTACACCTTC	CASSPWTGAPAGYTF
-	TRBV3-1	-	TRBJ2-5	TGTGCCAGCAGCCAAGAAATAAGTAACCAAGAGACCCAGTACTTC	CASSQEISNQETQYF
-	TRBV6-5	few	TRBJ1-2	TGTGCCAGCAAAGGACAGCCGTACCTGACTAACTATGGCTACACCTTC	CASKGQPYLTNYGYTF
-	TRBV12-3/TRBV12-4	many	TRBJ2-3	TGTGCCAGCAGTTTGCGCCCAGACACGCGTACAGATACGCAGTATTTT	CASSLRPDTRTDTQYF
TRBD1	TRBV5-1	few	TRBJ1-6	TGCGCCAGCACCGCTAAGGGACAGAATAATTCACCCCTCCACTTT	CASTAKGQNNSPLHF
TRBD1	TRBV9	few	TRBJ2-5	TGTGCCAGCAGCGTCGCCGGACAGGGTGAGACCCAGTACTTC	CASSVAGQGETQYF
TRBD2	TRBV12-3/TRBV12-4	few	TRBJ2-7	TGTGCCAGCAGTGAAAGCGGGAGGAGGGGCGAGCAGTACTTC	CASSESGRRGEQYF
-	TRBV6-6	many	TRBJ2-5	TGTGCCAGCAGTTACGCAGAAGAGACCCGGTACTTC	CASSYAEETRYF
-	TRBV14	few	TRBJ2-1	TGTGCCAGCAGCCCTCCGGGACTTCCCTTTAATGAGCAGTTCTTC	CASSPPGLPFNEQFF
TRBD1	TRBV30	-	TRBJ1-1	TGTGCCTGGGGACCGGGACAGGGGACGGCTGAAGCTTTCTTT	CAWGPGQGTAEAFF
TRBD1	TRBV20-1	-	TRBJ1-3	TGCAGTGCTAGAGGCAGGGGGTACACCATATATTTT	CSARGRGYTIYF
TRBD2	TRBV29-1	few	TRBJ2-1	TGCAGCGTTCTGGGCCTAGCGGAAAAAAGCTCCTACAATGAGCAGTTCTTC	CSVLGLAEKSSYNEQFF
-	TRBV2	few	TRBJ2-1	TGTGCCAGCATGTACAGGGCCTTCGACAATGAGCAGTTCTTC	CASMYRAFDNEQFF
-	TRBV6-4	-	TRBJ2-6	TGTGCCAGCCGAATTTCCCCTGGGGCCAACGTCCTGACTTTC	CASRISPGANVLTF
-	TRBV28	-	TRBJ2-1	TGTGCCAGCAGATGGGAGGGGGAGAGTGAGCAGTTCTTC	CASRWEGESEQFF
TRBD1	TRBV5-1	few	TRBJ2-7	TGCGCCAGCAGCAAGGACAGGGACTACGAGCAGTACTTC	CASSKDRDYEQYF
-	TRBV7-2	-	TRBJ2-5	TGTGCCAGCAGCTTAGATGGGACGGTGAGGGAGGAGCAGTACTTC	CASSLDGTVREEQYF
TRBD1	TRBV9	many	TRBJ2-5	TGTGCCAGCAGCGTAGACGGACAGGGAAAAGAGACCCAGTACTTC	CASSVDGQGKETQYF
-	TRBV30	many	TRBJ2-4	TGTGCCGCACTAGGACCAAACATTCAGTACTTC	CAALGPNIQYF
TRBD2	TRBV28	-	TRBJ2-3	TGTGCCAGCAGTTCCTCGACTCTGGGGAGCGGGAGGGGGGGTCACTACACAGATACGCAGTATTTT	CASSSSTLGSGRGGHYTDTQYF
-	TRBV6-2/TRBV6-3	few	TRBJ2-7	TGTGCCAGCAGTTACGCCATGGCCGGGCAGTACTTC	CASSYAMAGQYF
-	TRBV10-2	-	TRBJ1-2	TGCGCCAGCACCGAGGACAGAGTCTATGGCTACACCTTC	CASTEDRVYGYTF
-	TRBV7-8	few	TRBJ2-3	TGTGCCAGCAGCCTCAAACAAACAGCCGCCTGGGGCACAGATACGCAGTATTTT	CASSLKQTAAWGTDTQYF
-	TRBV20-1	once	TRBJ1-1	TGTAGTGCTAGAGGATCGGGTACTCGGTACAGGGTAAAGGAAGCTTTCTTT	CSARGSGTRYRVKEAFF
-	TRBV7-9	-	TRBJ2-1	TGTGCCAGCAGCTTAGGCGGGACGGACCAAGAGACCCAGTTCTTC	CASSLGGTDQETQFF
-	TRBV29-1	-	TRBJ1-2	TGCAGCGTTTCGGGACCCTCCTATGGCTACACCTTC	CSVSGPSYGYTF
-	TRBV6-2/TRBV6-3	few	TRBJ2-1	TGTGCCAGCAGTTACGAGGGGAGCGTATGGAATGAGCAGTTCTTC	CASSYEGSVWNEQFF
TRBD1	TRBV20-1	-	TRBJ1-2	TGCAGTGCCCCCGACAGGGTGGAGGGGAACTATGGCTACACCTTC	CSAPDRVEGNYGYTF